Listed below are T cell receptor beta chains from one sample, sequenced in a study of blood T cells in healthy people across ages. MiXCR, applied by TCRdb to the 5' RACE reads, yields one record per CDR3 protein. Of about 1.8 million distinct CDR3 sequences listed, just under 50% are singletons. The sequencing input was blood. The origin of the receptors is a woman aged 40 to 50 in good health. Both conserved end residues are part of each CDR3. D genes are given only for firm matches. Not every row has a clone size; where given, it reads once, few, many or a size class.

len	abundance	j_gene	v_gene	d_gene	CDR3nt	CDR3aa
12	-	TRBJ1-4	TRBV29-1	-	TGCAGCGCCAGAGGGACATCCGGTGAACTGTTTTTT	CSARGTSGELFF
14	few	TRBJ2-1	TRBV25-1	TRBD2	TGTGCCAGCAGAGAAAGCGGGGGGGCCACTGAGCAGTTCTTC	CASRESGGATEQFF
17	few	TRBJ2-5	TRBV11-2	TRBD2	TGTGCCAGCAGCCCTGGGGCTAGCGGGGGTTTCGTTGAGACCCAGTACTTC	CASSPGASGGFVETQYF
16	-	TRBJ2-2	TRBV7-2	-	TGTGCCAGCAGCTTAGTCGTTAGGGCGAACACCGGGGAGCTGTTTTTT	CASSLVVRANTGELFF
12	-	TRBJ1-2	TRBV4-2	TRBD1	TGTGCCAGCAGGCAAGGACAGGGTCGCTACACCTTC	CASRQGQGRYTF
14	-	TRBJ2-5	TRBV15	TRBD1	TGTGCCACCAGCAAGGACAGGGTGCAAGAGACCCAGTACTTC	CATSKDRVQETQYF
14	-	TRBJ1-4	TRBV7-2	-	TGTGCCAGCAGGATTACTGCAACTAATGAAAGACTGTTTTTT	CASRITATNERLFF
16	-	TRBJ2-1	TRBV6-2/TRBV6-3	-	TGTGCCAGCAAGCTAGCGATCACTGAACTTTACAATGAGCAGTTCTTC	CASKLAITELYNEQFF
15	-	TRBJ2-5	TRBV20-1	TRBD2	TGCAGTGTTCCGACTAGCGGGGGTCTCCAAGAGACCCAGTACTTC	CSVPTSGGLQETQYF
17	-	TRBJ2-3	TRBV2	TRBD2	TGTGCCAGCAGTGAAGCGATAGGGACTAGGATCCCAGATACGCAGTATTTT	CASSEAIGTRIPDTQYF
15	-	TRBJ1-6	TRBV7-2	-	TGTGCCAGCAGCCCCAACGGGGTCGCGGGCTCACCCCTCCACTTT	CASSPNGVAGSPLHF
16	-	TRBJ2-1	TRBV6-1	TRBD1	TGTGCCAGCATGGGGGACAGGCCCGATGCCTACAATGAGCAGTTCTTC	CASMGDRPDAYNEQFF
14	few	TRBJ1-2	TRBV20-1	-	TGCAGTGCTCCGGGCCCCGTGGCGGACTATGGCTACACCTTC	CSAPGPVADYGYTF
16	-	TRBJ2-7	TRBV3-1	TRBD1	TGTGCCAGCAGCCTCACACAGGGGGCGATCCCCTACGAGCAGTACTTC	CASSLTQGAIPYEQYF
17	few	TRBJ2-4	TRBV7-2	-	TGTGCCAGCAGCTTAGCTGCTCCGGCAGCAGACAAAAACATTCAGTACTTC	CASSLAAPAADKNIQYF
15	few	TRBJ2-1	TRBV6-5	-	TGTGCCAGCAGTCGCCGACCCAGTATAAGGAATGAGCAGTTCTTC	CASSRRPSIRNEQFF
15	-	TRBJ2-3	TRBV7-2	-	TGTGCCAGCAGTCTGTCTACGCGGGGAGGAGATACGCAGTATTTT	CASSLSTRGGDTQYF
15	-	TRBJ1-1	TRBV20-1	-	TGCAGTGCTAGAGGGGCTGGGGTTCCCAACACTGAAGCTTTCTTT	CSARGAGVPNTEAFF
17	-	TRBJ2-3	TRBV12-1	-	TGTGCCAGCAGCTTTGTATTGGTCCGCAACCCGACAGATACGCAGTATTTT	CASSFVLVRNPTDTQYF
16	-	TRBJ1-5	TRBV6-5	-	TGTGCCAGCTCCCACAGTGGGGTTAGGGGCAATCAGCCCCAGCATTTT	CASSHSGVRGNQPQHF
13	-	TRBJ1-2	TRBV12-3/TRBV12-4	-	TGTGCCAGCAGTTTAGGGACGGCCATCGGCTACACCTTC	CASSLGTAIGYTF
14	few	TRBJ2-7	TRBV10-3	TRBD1	TGTGCCATCAGTGAGCTGACAGGGGCCTACGAGCAGTACTTC	CAISELTGAYEQYF
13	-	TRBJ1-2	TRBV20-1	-	TGCAGTGCTAGTTTGGGGGGACGTGGTGGCTACACCTTC	CSASLGGRGGYTF
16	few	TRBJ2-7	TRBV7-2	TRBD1	TGTGCCAGCAGCTTATGGGGGGGACAGGGGGCTTACGAGCAGTACTTC	CASSLWGGQGAYEQYF
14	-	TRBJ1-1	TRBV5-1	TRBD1	TGCGCCAGCAGACCTGACAGGGGGCCGACTGAAGCTTTCTTT	CASRPDRGPTEAFF
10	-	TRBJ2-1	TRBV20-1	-	TGCAGGGGTGGACGGGATGAGCAGTTCTTC	CRGGRDEQFF
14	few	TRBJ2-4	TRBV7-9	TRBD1	TGTGCCAGCAGCCAGGCCTCAGGGGGAAACATTCAGTACTTC	CASSQASGGNIQYF
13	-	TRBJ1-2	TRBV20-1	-	TGCAGCCTCTCGAGGGGGGGTGACTATGGCTACACCTTC	CSLSRGGDYGYTF
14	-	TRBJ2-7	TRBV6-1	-	TGTGCCAGCAGTCACCCGGGACGGGGCTACGAGCAGTACTTC	CASSHPGRGYEQYF
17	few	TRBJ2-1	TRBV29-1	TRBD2	TGCAGCGTTGAAGAGTATCTAGCGGGGGCTGGAAGGACCGAGCAGTTCTTC	CSVEEYLAGAGRTEQFF
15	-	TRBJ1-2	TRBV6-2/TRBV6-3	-	TGTGCCAGCAGCTCCACCGGACCCGGGGGAAATGGCTACACCTTC	CASSSTGPGGNGYTF
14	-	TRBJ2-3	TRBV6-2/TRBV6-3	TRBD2	TGTGCCAGCAGTGCGACTAGCGGCTCGGGGGTGCAGTATTTT	CASSATSGSGVQYF
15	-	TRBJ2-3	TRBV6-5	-	TGTGCCAGCAGCCAGCGATACAGGGAAGCAGATACGCAGTATTTT	CASSQRYREADTQYF
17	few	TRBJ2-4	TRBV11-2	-	TGTGCCAGCAGCTTCGAGGAGTCTGGGAAGGCCAAAAACATTCAGTACTTC	CASSFEESGKAKNIQYF
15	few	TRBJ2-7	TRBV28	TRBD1	TGTGCCAGCAGTTCTATAGGGACAGGGGCTTACGAGCAGTACTTC	CASSSIGTGAYEQYF
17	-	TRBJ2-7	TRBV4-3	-	TGCGCCAGCAGCCAAGATTTAGGGACATACTACTCCTACGAGCAGTACTTC	CASSQDLGTYYSYEQYF
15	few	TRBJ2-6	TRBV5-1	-	TGCGCCAGCGTCAAAGGGCGCTCTGGGGCCAACGTCCTGACTTTC	CASVKGRSGANVLTF
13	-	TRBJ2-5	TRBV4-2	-	TGTGCCAGCAGCCAAGATCCAGCGGAGACCCAGTACTTC	CASSQDPAETQYF
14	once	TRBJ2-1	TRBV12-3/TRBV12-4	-	TGTGCCAACAGTTTAGTAAATGGGTACAATGAGCAGTTCTTC	CANSLVNGYNEQFF
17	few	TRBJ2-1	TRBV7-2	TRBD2	TGTGCCAGCAGCAAAGTAGCTGGCGGGGGACTCAACAATGAGCAGTTCTTC	CASSKVAGGGLNNEQFF
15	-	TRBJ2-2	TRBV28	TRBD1	TGTGCCAGCAGTTTTAACAGGGGTAATGGCGGGGAGCTGTTTTTT	CASSFNRGNGGELFF
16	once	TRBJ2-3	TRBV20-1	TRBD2	TGCAGTGCCGTCCAACAGACTAGCCCCCGGGCAGATACGCAGTATTTT	CSAVQQTSPRADTQYF
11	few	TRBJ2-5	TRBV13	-	TGTGCCAGCAGCTCAGGGGGGCATCAGTACTTC	CASSSGGHQYF
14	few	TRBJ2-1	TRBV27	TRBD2	TGTGCCGCCGGGACTAGCCTTTTTTACAATGAGCAGTTCTTC	CAAGTSLFYNEQFF
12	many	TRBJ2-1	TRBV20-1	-	TGCAGTGCTTCCCGCTCCTACAATGAGCAGTTCTTC	CSASRSYNEQFF
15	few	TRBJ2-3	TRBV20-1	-	TGCAGTGCCGGACAGCTAAGGGACCGCGCAGATACGCAGTATTTT	CSAGQLRDRADTQYF
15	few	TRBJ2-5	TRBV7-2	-	TGTGCCAGCAGCTCCAAAAGCGGGTTCCAAGAGACCCAGTACTTC	CASSSKSGFQETQYF
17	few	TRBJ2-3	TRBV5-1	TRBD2	TGCGCCAGCAGCCCAGAAGGACTAGCGGGGTCTGTGGATACGCAGTATTTT	CASSPEGLAGSVDTQYF
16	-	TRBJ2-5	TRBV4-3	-	TGCGCCAGCAGCCAAGATAAATGGGGGCTGAAAGAGACCCAGTACTTC	CASSQDKWGLKETQYF
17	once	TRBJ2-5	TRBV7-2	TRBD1	TGTGCCAGCAGTCCCACCAGAGGGACAGGGGGCTTGGAGACCCAGTACTTC	CASSPTRGTGGLETQYF
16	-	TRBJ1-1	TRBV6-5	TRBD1	TGTGCCAGCAGCTACGGGACAGGAAGAAGGAGCACTGAAGCTTTCTTT	CASSYGTGRRSTEAFF
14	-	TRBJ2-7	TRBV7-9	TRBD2	TGTGCCAGCAGCGTCAGCGGGGAAACGGGCGAGCAGTACTTC	CASSVSGETGEQYF